One and the same sample provided the 18 T cell receptor beta chains below, sequenced in a study of blood T cell repertoires in COVID-19. Sequencing was performed with immunoSEQ multiplex PCR; in TCRdb, only in-frame clones are kept and a portion is missing. There are approximately 130,000 clones in the sample; 88% occur only once, and 1.5% lies in the top ten. Sequences were obtained from peripheral blood. These receptors all come from a human donor in a cohort sampled during active COVID-19.

V gene TRBV5-1 combines with J gene TRBJ1-1; no clear D. The CDR3 contains 16 residues. Germline values: CDR1 SGHRS, CDR2 YFSETQ. The V and J ends lost 2 bases and 0 bases respectively, with 14 bases between them. The CDR3 DNA is TGCGCCAGCAGCTTTGGAGGGTTGGAGGTGAACACTGAAGCTTTCTTT. This encodes CASSFGGLEVNTEAFF.

The chain carries TRBV13 and TRBJ2-1, with D possibly being TRBD1 (5 bases). In germline, CDR1 is PRHDT, CDR2 FYEKMQ (reference sequence). This CDR3 is 15 amino acids long. V was pared by 1 base and J by 1 base, with 8 bases between. CDR3 in amino acids: CASSLDQGSYNEQFF. In DNA, the CDR3 is TGTGCCAGCAGCTTAGATCAGGGTTCCTACAATGAGCAGTTCTTC.

This clone was recorded once. The rearrangement uses TRBV19 and TRBJ1-5; D not certain. The V and J ends lost 10 bases and 6 bases respectively, with 16 bases between them. The CDR3 sequence is 13 residues long. The germline V gene encodes CDR1 LNHDA and CDR2 SQIVND (reference sequence). DNA for the CDR3: TGTGCCACCTCCCCCGGGGTAAGTCAGCCCCAGCATTTT. Encoded protein: CATSPGVSQPQHF.

This clone has a single count. V and J are TRBV7-8 and TRBJ2-5; TRBD1 matches 10 bases. Germline V lookup: CDR1 SGHVS, CDR2 FQNEAQ. J was trimmed by 6 bases and V by 2 bases; bases with no gene match: 9. This CDR3 contains 16 residues. CDR3 sequence: CASSLSGGTGAQTQYF. As DNA, the CDR3 is TGTGCCAGCAGCTTATCTGGGGGGACAGGGGCGCAGACCCAGTACTTC.

The V call is TRBV15, the J call TRBJ2-5; 7 nucleotides agree with TRBD1. CDR1 LNHNV and CDR2 YYDKDF come from the germline V gene (reference sequence). V dropped 1 base and J dropped 3; count of bases not matched to a gene: 5. This CDR3 spans 15 amino acids. CDR3 bases: TGTGCCACCAGCAGAGGGGACAGACATGAAGAGACCCAGTACTTC. Amino acid sequence: CATSRGDRHEETQYF.

In DNA form, the CDR3 reads TGTGCCAGCAGCTTAGAATCAGGGTCGGGGACCCAGTACTTC. Its translation: CASSLESGSGTQYF. V gene TRBV11-2 combines with J gene TRBJ2-5; D may be TRBD1 (5 bases). The CDR3 has 14 amino acids. V lost 0 bases to trimming and J lost 7 bases, with 12 bases between them. Per the germline V gene, CDR1 is SGHAT and CDR2 is FQNNGV.

The sample holds a few counts of this clone. The rearrangement uses TRBV4-1 and TRBJ1-3; tentatively, D is TRBD1 (6 bases). The CDR3 has 14 residues. Germline CDR1 and CDR2: MGHRA and YSYEKL. The V and J ends lost 3 bases and 9 bases respectively, with 15 bases between them. CDR3 loop: CASSHPGQQVTIYF. The DNA for the CDR3 is TGCGCCAGCAGCCATCCCGGACAGCAAGTCACCATATATTTT.

J is TRBJ1-1 and V is TRBV2; 9 positions agree with TRBD1. The CDR3 has 15 amino acids. Unmatched junction bases numbered 10, after V lost 10 bases and J lost 1 base. Germline CDR1 and CDR2: SNHLY and FYNNEI. Written as DNA, the CDR3 is TGTGCCACCCTCCGGGACAGGGTTAAGAACACTGAAGCTTTCTTT. It yields the protein CATLRDRVKNTEAFF.

The CDR3 sequence: CASSKVRETQYF. The CDR3 DNA reads as TGTGCCAGCAGCAAAGTGCGAGAGACCCAGTACTTC. The chain is built from TRBV21-1 and TRBJ2-5; TRBD2 is the table's D call, not checked against the DNA. TRBV21-1 is designated a pseudogene. The CDR3 is 12 residues long.

The chain employs TRBV27 and TRBJ2-1, with 14 nucleotides matching TRBD2. Germline CDR1 MNHEY, CDR2 SMNVEV (reference sequence). There are 15 residues in the CDR3. Trimming cost V 3 bases and J 8 bases; bases outside gene matches: 3. CDR3 residues: CASSFPGLAGDEQFF. CDR3 nucleotides: TGTGCCAGCAGTTTTCCGGGACTAGCGGGGGATGAGCAGTTCTTC.

This clone appeared once. V and J are TRBV7-9 and TRBJ2-1; unclear D gene. V lost 1 base and J lost 7, with 11 bases in between. This CDR3 comprises 14 residues. Germline CDR1 reads SEHNR; CDR2 reads FQNEAQ (reference sequence). The CDR3 reads CASSLGASSNEQFF. In nucleotides, the CDR3 is TGTGCCAGCAGCTTAGGGGCCTCGTCAAATGAGCAGTTCTTC.

The chain recombines TRBV9 with TRBJ2-1; the match to TRBD2 covers 7 bases. The CDR3 runs to 16 residues. The junction had 4 bases not matched to a gene; V was cut back by 0 bases and J by 1 base. Germline values: CDR1 SGDLS, CDR2 YYNGEE. This chain's CDR3 is CASSVEVSGSYNEQFF. CDR3 sequence (DNA): TGTGCCAGCAGCGTAGAAGTTAGCGGGTCCTACAATGAGCAGTTCTTC.

V gene TRBV7-2 combines with J gene TRBJ2-3; 9 bases line up with TRBD2. Trimming removed 1 base from V and 8 bases from J; junction bases left unmatched: 10. This CDR3 has 16 residues. Germline V gene sequence: CDR1 SGHTA, CDR2 FQGNSA. The CDR3 protein is CASSLGLAGPPGTQYF. The DNA of the CDR3 is TGTGCCAGCAGCTTAGGCCTAGCGGGACCCCCGGGTACGCAGTATTTT. Complete variable domain (other parts from reference TRBV7-2 and TRBJ2-3): GAGVSQSPSNKVTEKGKDVELRCDPISGHTALYWYRQSLGQGLEFLIYFQGNSAPDKSGLPSDRFSAERTGGSVSTLTIQRTQQEDSAVYLCASSLGLAGPPGTQYFGPGTRLTVL.

This chain uses TRBV6-6 with TRBJ1-2; TRBD1 agrees at 9 bases. This CDR3 contains 14 residues. With V trimmed by 1 base and J by 7 bases, 4 bases remained unmatched. CDR1 is MNHNY, CDR2 SVGAGI, per germline (reference sequence). The CDR3 DNA reads TGTGCCAGCAGTTACTGGGACAGGGAAGGTGGCTACACCTTC. Translated, it gives CASSYWDREGGYTF.

The rearrangement uses TRBV19 and TRBJ2-2; 9 bases line up with TRBD1. The J segment lost 3 bases and the V segment lost 7 bases, leaving 3 bases of the junction unmatched. Looked up from germline, CDR1 is LNHDA and CDR2 is SQIVND (reference sequence). The CDR3 spans 14 residues. DNA for the CDR3: TGTGCCAGTATAGGGACAGGGTACACCGGGGAGCTGTTTTTT. Encoded protein: CASIGTGYTGELFF.

This chain joins TRBV2 and TRBJ2-3; no reliable D call. Trimming shortened V by 4 bases and J by 2 bases, and 10 bases separated the two germline ends. Germline values: CDR1 SNHLY, CDR2 FYNNEI. This CDR3 has 14 amino acids. CDR3 amino acids: CASSVGYNTDTQYF. Written as DNA, the CDR3 is TGTGCCAGCAGTGTGGGCTACAACACAGATACGCAGTATTTT. Supplemented by reference TRBV2 and TRBJ2-3, the full variable domain reads EPEVTQTPSHQVTQMGQEVILRCVPISNHLYFYWYRQILGQKVEFLVSFYNNEISEKSEIFDDQFSVERPDGSNFTLKIRSTKLEDSAMYFCASSVGYNTDTQYFGPGTRLTVL.

Details on this clone: This specimen includes other DNA sequences encoding the same CDR3. The genes are TRBV5-1 and TRBJ2-2; tentative D call: TRBD1 (5 bases). Germline CDR1 reads SGHRS; CDR2 reads YFSETQ. V dropped 0 bases and J dropped 2 bases, with 8 bases sitting between them. This CDR3 is 15 amino acids long. For the CDR3, the DNA is TGCGCCAGCAGCTTGGGACAGTTCAACACCGGGGAGCTGTTTTTT. Its protein product is CASSLGQFNTGELFF.

The chain is built from TRBV18 and TRBJ1-2; D unresolved. CDR1 and CDR2 (germline): KGHSH, LQKENI. V lost 3 bases, J lost 13 bases, and 18 bases lay in between. The CDR3 is made up of 13 amino acids. The CDR3 spells CASSPSREASITF. The CDR3 nucleotides read TGTGCCAGCTCACCCAGTAGGGAGGCGTCTATCACCTTC.